One sample yielded the 9 T cell receptor beta chains listed below, sequenced in a study of regulatory T cells in long-lasting Graves disease. The TCR beta library used iRepertoire HTBI primers with Arm-PCR amplification of CDR3. TCRdb passed the multiplex PCR reads through MiXCR, listing each CDR3 protein once. The table includes about 470,000 distinct CDR3 sequences, more than 13% detected once. As to time point: newly diagnosed GD, antithyroid drugs for less than 3 months. Making the TCR library involved RNA that had been extracted from PBMCs. This sample was shared with a second study, whose subject was T cells in Graves' hyperthyroidism and ophthalmopathy.

The material sequenced was peripheral blood mononuclear cells (PBMCs), taken at new diagnosis, from a patient treated with antithyroid drugs. Source of these receptors: a woman aged 30 to 39 with Graves disease.

The table lists this clonotype with many counts. This chain uses TRBV6-1 with TRBJ2-3, with D unresolved. The CDR3 contains 14 residues. V was pared by 2 bases and J by 9 bases, with 15 bases between. The germline gives CDR1 MNHNS, CDR2 SASEGT. The CDR3 here is CASSEIVGKGTQYF. The CDR3 coding sequence is TGTGCCAGCAGTGAAATAGTCGGAAAAGGGACGCAGTATTTT.

The chain recombines TRBV24-1 with TRBJ1-2; no clear D gene. V was cut by 4 bases and J by 7 bases, with 6 bases left in between. This CDR3 spans 11 amino acids. Germline V gives CDR1 KGHDR, CDR2 SFDVKD. This CDR3 is CATSEGIGYTF. Written as DNA, the CDR3 is TGTGCCACCAGTGAGGGAATTGGCTACACCTTC.

V and J are TRBV19 and TRBJ1-1; D is ambiguous. In germline, CDR1 is LNHDA, CDR2 SQIVND (reference sequence). This CDR3 is built from 11 residues. Between the trimmed V and J ends, which lost 11 bases and 2 bases, there was a span of 9 bases. CDR3 DNA sequence: TGTGCCTTGGCGGGTAACACTGAAGCTTTCTTT. Translation gives CALAGNTEAFF.

In this sample, this clonotype turned up many times. The chain couples TRBV20-1 to TRBJ2-7; a possible D gene is TRBD2 (5 bases). The V end was cut by 0 bases, the J end by 0 bases, with 15 bases between. From germline, CDR1 is DFQATT and CDR2 SNEGSKA (reference sequence). This CDR3 has 16 residues. The CDR3 bases are TGCAGTGCTAGAGATATGGCCGCGGGTGGCTCCTACGAGCAGTACTTC. The encoded protein is CSARDMAAGGSYEQYF.

This clonotype was detected ten times or more. This rearrangement joins TRBV15 to TRBJ2-1; no reliable D call. Trimming shortened V by 4 bases and J by 5 bases, and 15 bases separated the two germline ends. Germline V gives CDR1 LNHNV, CDR2 YYDKDF (reference sequence). The CDR3 loop spans 15 amino acids. CDR3 residues: CATSTPGKENNEQFF. DNA for the CDR3: TGTGCCACCAGCACCCCAGGCAAAGAAAACAATGAGCAGTTCTTC.

The chain couples TRBV7-3 to TRBJ1-6, with D maybe TRBD1 (5 bases). V lost 2 bases and J 8 bases, leaving 13 bases between the germline ends. This CDR3 contains 15 residues. Per germline, CDR1 SGHTA and CDR2 FQGTGA. Written as DNA, the CDR3 is TGTGCCAGCAGCTTAGGCCAGGGCGGGGATTCACCCCTCCACTTT. It translates to CASSLGQGGDSPLHF. The variable domain in full, with the rest retrieved from reference TRBV7-3 and TRBJ1-6, is GAGVSQTPSNKVTEKGKYVELRCDPISGHTALYWYRQSLGQGPEFLIYFQGTGAADDSGLPNDRFFAVRPEGSVSTLKIQRTERGDSAVYLCASSLGQGGDSPLHFGNGTRLTVT.

The V gene is TRBV15, the J gene TRBJ2-5; a weak D match, TRBD1 (5 bases). Germline values: CDR1 LNHNV, CDR2 YYDKDF (reference sequence). This CDR3 has 15 amino acids. With 5 bases removed from V and 1 base from J, the gap between germline ends came to 14 bases. The DNA for the CDR3 is TGTGCCACCAGCTGGTCGACAGCCACCCAAGAGACCCAGTACTTC. Its protein product is CATSWSTATQETQYF.

This clonotype was counted between two and nine times. The chain carries TRBV6-1 and TRBJ2-5, with a weak D call TRBD2 (6 bases). V was trimmed by 4 bases and J by 4 bases, leaving 16 bases between them. This CDR3 contains 15 residues. Germline CDR1 is MNHNS and CDR2 is SASEGT. This CDR3 is CASSAAGVGGETQYF. The DNA of the CDR3 is TGTGCCAGCAGTGCAGCCGGGGTGGGGGGAGAGACCCAGTACTTC.

This clonotype was seen repeatedly, ten times or more. The chain couples TRBV2 to TRBJ1-1; D gene uncertain. Germline V gene data show CDR1 as SNHLY and CDR2 as FYNNEI. This CDR3 has 14 residues. Trimming removed 2 bases from V and 0 bases from J, with 7 bases in between. CDR3 loop: CASSEQSMNTEAFF. DNA for the CDR3: TGTGCCAGCAGTGAACAGTCAATGAACACTGAAGCTTTCTTT.